A selection of T cell receptor beta chains follows, all from one sample in a study of OX40 agonist ivuxolimab in advanced cancers. The table came from immunoSEQ multiplex PCR; TCRdb's copy has only in-frame clones and leaves some out. The table lists around 40,000 clones, around 80% of them singletons. Sequenced here: CD4+ or CD8+ T cells sorted from blood, sampled in a trial of the OX40 agonist ivuxolimab. These receptors all stem from an adult with an advanced solid tumor such as melanoma, head and neck, liver or kidney cancer. Each CDR3 is given with its conserved first and last residue. The D gene is left open where the match is weak. Expanded clones are given a class, and other clones once, few, many or no size at all.

D	size	J	V	DNA	CDR3
-	-	TRBJ1-2	TRBV11-2	TGTGCCAGCAGTCCGGAGGGTTTGAACTATGGCTACACCTTC	CASSPEGLNYGYTF
-	-	TRBJ1-2	TRBV7-2	TGTGCCAGCAGCTTAGGGAACTATGGCTACACCTTC	CASSLGNYGYTF
-	-	TRBJ1-2	TRBV30	TGTGCCTGGATGCGGGGTCTGGAAGTTGGCTACACCTTC	CAWMRGLEVGYTF
-	-	TRBJ1-6	TRBV19	TGTGCCAGTAGTATAGTTTTGGGCAGTCAAGGAAATTCACCCCTCCACTTT	CASSIVLGSQGNSPLHF
-	-	TRBJ2-7	TRBV30	TGTGCCTGGAGTGGTATTGGGGGCCGATCCTACGAGCAGTACTTC	CAWSGIGGRSYEQYF
TRBD2	-	TRBJ2-2	TRBV4-1	TGCGCCAGCAGCCCCTCTCGTAGCGGGGGGGGGATCACCGGGGAGCTGTTTTTT	CASSPSRSGGGITGELFF
-	-	TRBJ2-2	TRBV27	TGTGCCAGCAGCCCAAACGGACGTCCCGGGGAGCTGTTTTTT	CASSPNGRPGELFF
TRBD1	-	TRBJ1-3	TRBV5-1	TGCGCCAGCAGCTTGGTGGTTGGACAGGCCTCTGGAAACACCATATATTTT	CASSLVVGQASGNTIYF
-	-	TRBJ1-5	TRBV28	TGTGCCAGCAGCTCGGACAGTAATCAGCCCCAGCATTTT	CASSSDSNQPQHF
-	-	TRBJ2-2	TRBV18	TGTGCCAGCTCACCGGACACCGGGGAGCTGTTTTTT	CASSPDTGELFF
-	-	TRBJ2-2	TRBV5-1	TGCGCCAGCAGCTTGGCCGGACCCTTGAACACCGGGGAGCTGTTTTTT	CASSLAGPLNTGELFF
TRBD2	-	TRBJ2-3	TRBV9	TGTGCCAGCAGCTTAGCGGGGGGACCAAGCACAGATACGCAGTATTTT	CASSLAGGPSTDTQYF
-	-	TRBJ1-5	TRBV6-1	TGTGCCAGCTTGGCGGGGGTAGGTCAGCCCCAGCATTTT	CASLAGVGQPQHF
TRBD2	few	TRBJ2-2	TRBV5-4	TGTGCCAGCAGCTCCGGGACTAGCGGGGGTGCCGGGGAGCTGTTTTTT	CASSSGTSGGAGELFF
TRBD2	-	TRBJ2-3	TRBV5-1	TGCGCCAGCAGCAAAACCGGGACTAGCGGGGTCACAGATACGCAGTATTTT	CASSKTGTSGVTDTQYF
-	-	TRBJ1-1	TRBV2	TGTGCCAGCAGTGGCACGGGGGGAGGCACTGAAGCTTTCTTT	CASSGTGGGTEAFF
-	-	TRBJ1-1	TRBV7-2	TGTGCCAGCAGCTTAGGCATGCAGGGCTTGATGAACACTGAAGCTTTCTTT	CASSLGMQGLMNTEAFF
TRBD1	-	TRBJ1-2	TRBV6-5	TGTGCCAGCAGTAGGACAGGGGTTAGCGGCTACACCTTC	CASSRTGVSGYTF
-	once	TRBJ2-5	TRBV7-2	TGTGCCAGCAGCTTAGACCAGAGTTTCCAAGAGACCCAGTACTTC	CASSLDQSFQETQYF
-	-	TRBJ1-1	TRBV5-1	TGCGCCAGCAGCTTGGAAGGGGGATGGACTGAAGCTTTCTTT	CASSLEGGWTEAFF